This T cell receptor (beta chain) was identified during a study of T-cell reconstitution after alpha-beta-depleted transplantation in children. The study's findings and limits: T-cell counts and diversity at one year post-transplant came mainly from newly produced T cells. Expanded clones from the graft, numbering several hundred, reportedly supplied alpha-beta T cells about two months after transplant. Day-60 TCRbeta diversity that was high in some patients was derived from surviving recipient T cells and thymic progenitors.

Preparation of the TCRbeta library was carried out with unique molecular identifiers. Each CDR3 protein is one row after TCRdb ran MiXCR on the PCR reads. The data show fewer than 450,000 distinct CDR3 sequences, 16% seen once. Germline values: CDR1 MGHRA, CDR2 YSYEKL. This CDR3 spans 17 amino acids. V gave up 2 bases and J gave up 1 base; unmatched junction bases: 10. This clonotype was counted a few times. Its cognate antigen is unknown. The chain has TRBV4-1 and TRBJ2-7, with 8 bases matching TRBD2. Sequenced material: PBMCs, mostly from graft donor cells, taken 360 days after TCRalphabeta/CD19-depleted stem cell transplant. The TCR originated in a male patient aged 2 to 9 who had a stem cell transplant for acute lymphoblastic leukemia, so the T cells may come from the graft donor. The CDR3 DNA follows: TGCGCCAGCAGCCAACCGCAAGGGGCGGGAGGTTCCTACGAGCAGTACTTC. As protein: CASSQPQGAGGSYEQYF.